Reported below is one T cell receptor (beta chain). CDR1 and CDR2 from the germline V gene are MDHEN and SYDVKM. The V and J ends lost 2 bases and 8 bases, in that order; junction bases with no gene match: 14. The CDR3 extends over 16 amino acids. This entry comes from a study of blood T cell repertoires in COVID-19. Assay: immunoSEQ multiplex PCR; the TCRdb copy retains only in-frame clones and omits some. The profile covers around 230,000 clones, with approximately 80% appearing a single time and over 7.5% taken by the ten largest. The chain has TRBV28 and TRBJ1-2, with TRBD1 identical over 7 bases. Sequencing used peripheral blood. The source of this sequence is a woman over 75 with acute or convalescent COVID-19. CDR3 residues: CASSLRGPGQQDGYTF. The CDR3 DNA reads as TGTGCCAGCAGTTTAAGGGGCCCGGGACAGCAGGACGGCTACACCTTC.